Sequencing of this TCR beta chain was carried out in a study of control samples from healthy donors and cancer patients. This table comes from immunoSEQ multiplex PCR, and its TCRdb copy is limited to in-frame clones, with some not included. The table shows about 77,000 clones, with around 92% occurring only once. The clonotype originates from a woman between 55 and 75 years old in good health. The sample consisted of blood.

CDR3: CASSMSAGGPAYEQYF. DNA for the CDR3: TGTGCCAGTAGTATGTCGGCGGGAGGGCCCGCCTACGAGCAGTACTTC. The chain employs TRBV19 and TRBJ2-7, with 9 bases lining up with TRBD2. Germline V gene sequence: CDR1 LNHDA, CDR2 SQIVND (reference sequence). CDR3 size: 16 residues. The trim removed 3 bases at V and 2 bases at J, leaving 8 bases unmatched.